The 8 T cell receptor beta chains given below trace back to one sample, sequenced in a study of cytomegalovirus exposure and HLA in healthy donors. This PCR relied on a set of 60 Vbeta primers and 13 Jbeta primers. Only in-frame clones appear in the TCRdb table, and some are missing; sequencing was by immunoSEQ multiplex PCR. The profile covers fewer than 150,000 clones, with approximately 75% appearing a single time and 4.5% to 5% taken by the ten largest. Sequences were obtained from PBMCs. The origin of the receptors is a man between 45 and 60 years old in good health and CMV-seropositive.

The rearrangement joins TRBV4-3 to TRBJ1-3; D ambiguous. V lost 0 bases and J lost 2, with 8 bases in between. The CDR3 loop spans 15 amino acids. CDR1 is LGHNA and CDR2 is YSLEER in the germline V gene. Here the CDR3 DNA reads TGCGCCAGCAGCCAAGACCGGGGTCCTGGAAACACCATATATTTT. Encoded protein: CASSQDRGPGNTIYF.

The chain is built from TRBV19 and TRBJ1-5; maybe TRBD1 (5 bases). This CDR3 spans 16 amino acids. From germline, CDR1 is LNHDA and CDR2 SQIVND (reference sequence). V dropped 5 bases and J dropped 4 bases, with 18 bases sitting between them. For the CDR3, the DNA is TGTGCCAGTAGTCTTTCGGGTGGGCAGGGTAATCAGCCCCAGCATTTT. It specifies CASSLSGGQGNQPQHF.

This sequence joins TRBV2 and TRBJ1-6; no firm D call. The CDR3 length is 15 residues. Trimming cost V 7 bases and J 8 bases, with 18 bases left between them. Germline CDR1 is SNHLY and CDR2 is FYNNEI. CDR3 bases: TGTGCCAGCAAATTTCAGATTCTTCGGGATTCACCCCTCCACTTT. It encodes CASKFQILRDSPLHF. The whole variable domain, remainder taken from reference TRBV2 and TRBJ1-6, is EPEVTQTPSHQVTQMGQEVILRCVPISNHLYFYWYRQILGQKVEFLVSFYNNEISEKSEIFDDQFSVERPDGSNFTLKIRSTKLEDSAMYFCASKFQILRDSPLHFGNGTRLTVT.

The rearrangement uses TRBV6-1 and TRBJ1-1, with D perhaps matching TRBD1 (5 bases). Between the trimmed V and J ends, which lost 2 bases and 11 bases, there was a span of 18 bases. The CDR3 is 14 amino acids. Germline V gene lookup returns CDR1 MNHNS and CDR2 SASEGT. Here the CDR3 DNA reads TGTGCCAGCAGTGAACCAGGGCGAGAAGGGGTGGCTTTCTTT. Protein: CASSEPGREGVAFF.

This chain uses TRBV5-1 with TRBJ1-2; 10 bases align to TRBD1. CDR1 is SGHRS, CDR2 YFSETQ, per germline. The V segment lost 4 bases and the J segment 2 bases; nucleotides outside the gene matches: 2. The CDR3 loop spans 14 amino acids. The CDR3 spells CASSGGQGNYGYTF. The CDR3 nucleotides read TGCGCCAGCAGCGGGGGACAGGGGAACTATGGCTACACCTTC.

CDR3 bases: TGCGCCAGCAGCCGTCCTATACAGGGGAACACTGAAGCTTTCTTT. This sequence encodes CASSRPIQGNTEAFF. The genes are TRBV4-1 and TRBJ1-1; D perhaps matches TRBD1 (6 bases). The V and J ends lost 4 bases and 1 base respectively, with 13 bases between them. The CDR3 loop spans 15 amino acids. Germline V gene lookup returns CDR1 MGHRA and CDR2 YSYEKL.

This clone was counted between two and nine times. This chain connects TRBV4-1 to TRBJ1-6, with TRBD1 matching over 7 bases. V gave up 0 bases and J gave up 13 bases; unmatched junction bases: 12. Looked up from germline, CDR1 is MGHRA and CDR2 is YSYEKL. The CDR3 is made up of 16 amino acids. CDR3 in amino acids: CASSQERKGAGSPLHF. The CDR3, as DNA: TGCGCCAGCAGCCAAGAGCGGAAGGGGGCGGGCTCCCCCCTCCACTTT.

In its sample, this clone was seen a few times. Within the sample, other DNA sequences also encode this same CDR3. This sequence joins TRBV5-1 and TRBJ1-1, with a possible D match to TRBD1 (5 bases). In germline, CDR1 is SGHRS, CDR2 YFSETQ. The CDR3 covers 14 residues. Trimming removed 1 base from V and 2 bases from J, with 9 bases in between. In DNA, the CDR3 is TGCGCCAGCAGCTTGAGCGGGGGAAACACTGAAGCTTTCTTT. This codes for CASSLSGGNTEAFF.